This record looks at one T cell receptor beta chain sequence and its context. Antigen unknown. Genomic DNA from each subset was divided evenly over several immunoSEQ plates. Clones were read by immunoSEQ multiplex PCR, and TCRdb kept only the in-frame ones, dropping some. The sample includes hundreds of thousands of clones, 98% of them seen just once. The data derive from a study of shared clonotypes between healthy human individuals. The wider study: Donors consisted of a couple of women and a few men between 18 and 49.

Naive CD8 cells were CD45RO-negative, positively selected for CCR7, excluding terminally differentiated effector memory CD45RA+ cells. Those who donated, Caucasian adults without exception, all lived in Nashville, Tennessee. Study results and limitations: Non-shared clonotypes had lower generation probabilities than those shared by all four donors.

The CDR3 extends over 13 amino acids. V was trimmed by 6 bases and J by 4 bases, leaving 13 bases between them. Germline values: CDR1 LNHDA, CDR2 SQIVND (reference sequence). The V call is TRBV19, the J call TRBJ2-7, with D perhaps given as TRBD1 or TRBD2 (5 bases each). Sequencing was performed on naive CD8+ T cells sorted from blood. The receptor was isolated from a young man in good health. The CDR3 DNA sequence: TGTGCCAGTAGGTCCCTGGGGGAATACGAGCAGTACTTC. Protein sequence: CASRSLGEYEQYF. Full variable domain (remainder filled in from reference TRBV19 and TRBJ2-7): DGGITQSPKYLFRKEGQNVTLSCEQNLNHDAMYWYRQDPGQGLRLIYYSQIVNDFQKGDIAEGYSVSREKKESFPLTVTSAQKNPTAFYLCASRSLGEYEQYFGPGTRLTVT.